The 23 T cell receptor beta chains below all came from one sample that was sequenced in a study of blood T cell repertoires in COVID-19. Repertoires were generated with immunoSEQ multiplex PCR, while TCRdb's copy carries only in-frame clones and drops some. The table records 60,000 to 70,000 clones, just over 85% of them present only once. Input material: peripheral blood. The receptor set was obtained from a woman aged 55-69 years with COVID-19, enrolled during active disease.

This clone was seen once. V and J are TRBV7-9 and TRBJ1-2, with 9 bases that match TRBD1. Germline CDR1 reads SEHNR; CDR2 reads FQNEAQ (reference sequence). The CDR3 length is 16 residues. V was pared by 1 base and J by 5 bases, with 8 bases of the junction left unmatched. DNA of the CDR3: TGTGCCAGCAGCTTAGGAGGGGACAGGGCCATTTATGGCTACACCTTC. It specifies CASSLGGDRAIYGYTF.

The CDR3 protein is CASSLRAATDEQYF. CDR3 nucleotide sequence: TGTGCCAGCAGCTTAAGAGCGGCTACCGACGAGCAGTACTTC. V is TRBV7-9 and J is TRBJ2-7; possible D gene TRBD2, 5 bases. Germline CDR1 reads SEHNR; CDR2 reads FQNEAQ (reference sequence). Trimming pared 2 bases from V and 5 bases from J, leaving 13 bases between. The CDR3 contains 14 residues.

The chain carries TRBV10-3 and TRBJ2-3, with a tentative D call TRBD1 (6 bases). Trimming took off 2 bases at V and 5 bases at J, with 14 bases between the two ends. The CDR3 has 15 residues. Germline lookup yields CDR1 ENHRY and CDR2 SYGVKD. This CDR3 is CAISEPGQGIDTQYF. CDR3 DNA sequence: TGTGCCATCAGTGAGCCTGGGCAGGGGATAGATACGCAGTATTTT.

The CDR3 region has the DNA TGTGCCAGCAGTACCCAGGGGAGTAAGACTGAAGCTTTCTTT. It specifies CASSTQGSKTEAFF. The chain couples TRBV11-2 to TRBJ1-1; tentative D call: TRBD1 (6 bases). Germline V gene data show CDR1 as SGHAT and CDR2 as FQNNGV. Trimming shortened V by 6 bases and J by 5 bases, and 16 bases separated the two germline ends. This CDR3 region has 14 residues. Supplemented by reference TRBV11-2 and TRBJ1-1, the full variable domain reads EAGVAQSPRYKIIEKRQSVAFWCNPISGHATLYWYQQILGQGPKLLIQFQNNGVVDDSQLPKDRFSAERLKGVDSTLKIQPAKLEDSAVYLCASSTQGSKTEAFFGQGTRLTVV.

The V and J genes are TRBV7-6 and TRBJ2-3; the match to TRBD1 covers 8 bases. Unmatched junction bases numbered 3, after V lost 4 bases and J lost 0 bases. The CDR3 is 15 residues long. Germline CDR1 and CDR2: SGHVS and FNYEAQ. The CDR3 region has the DNA TGTGCCAGCAGCTCCGGACAGGGAAGCACAGATACGCAGTATTTT. The encoded protein is CASSSGQGSTDTQYF.

The chain links TRBV9 to TRBJ2-2; 7 bases agree with TRBD1. The CDR3 runs to 16 residues. CDR1 is SGDLS and CDR2 is YYNGEE in the germline V gene. After removal of 7 bases from V and 9 bases from J, the junction contained 18 bases not matched to a gene. The CDR3 here is CASARQRTGADRELFF. CDR3 DNA sequence: TGTGCCAGCGCTCGGCAAAGGACAGGAGCCGACCGGGAGCTGTTTTTT.

V gene TRBV19 combines with J gene TRBJ2-1; D might be TRBD1 (6 bases). From germline, CDR1 is LNHDA and CDR2 SQIVND (reference sequence). CDR3 length: 14 amino acids. The ends were cut back, 5 bases at V and 2 bases at J, with 10 bases in the middle. The CDR3 spells CASSYQGTYNEQFF. CDR3 nucleotides: TGTGCCAGTAGTTACCAGGGGACCTACAATGAGCAGTTCTTC.

The V gene is TRBV19, the J gene TRBJ2-7; TRBD2 is a possible D gene (5 bases). V shed 5 bases and J shed 1 base, with 9 bases lying between them. Germline V gives CDR1 LNHDA, CDR2 SQIVND (reference sequence). The CDR3 is 13 amino acids. DNA for the CDR3: TGTGCCAGTAGTTCCGGGGTTTCCTACGAGCAGTACTTC. It is translated as CASSSGVSYEQYF.

J is TRBJ2-1 and V is TRBV29-1; D is unclear. Germline values: CDR1 SQVTM, CDR2 ANQGSEA. Trimming removed 0 bases from V and 7 bases from J, with 13 bases in between. The CDR3 has 14 residues. The CDR3 reads CSVEEGHGLNEQFF. The CDR3 coding sequence is TGCAGCGTTGAAGAGGGCCATGGTTTGAATGAGCAGTTCTTC.

This clone appeared a few times. This chain uses TRBV7-8 with TRBJ1-1; a possible D gene is TRBD1 (5 bases). The V and J ends lost 5 bases and 4 bases respectively, with 17 bases between them. This CDR3 region has 15 residues. Germline CDR1 SGHVS, CDR2 FQNEAQ. The CDR3 loop reads CASSLGRGIGTEAFF. CDR3 nucleotides: TGTGCCAGCAGCCTCGGAAGGGGTATCGGCACTGAAGCTTTCTTT.

The chain has TRBV7-9 and TRBJ2-7; no firm D call. V was trimmed by 0 bases and J by 2 bases, leaving 8 bases between them. The CDR3 is 14 residues long. Germline assignment: CDR1 SEHNR and CDR2 FQNEAQ (reference sequence). The CDR3 protein is CASSLARFTYEQYF. For the CDR3, the DNA is TGTGCCAGCAGCTTAGCGCGGTTCACCTACGAGCAGTACTTC.

This chain links TRBV19 with TRBJ2-1, with D possibly being TRBD2 (6 bases). The CDR3 runs 16 residues. Trimming took 3 bases from V and 0 from J, leaving 12 bases between them. Germline V gene data show CDR1 as LNHDA and CDR2 as SQIVND (reference sequence). CDR3 in amino acids: CASSIADGSSYNEQFF. The DNA of the CDR3 is TGTGCCAGTAGTATTGCGGACGGGAGCTCCTACAATGAGCAGTTCTTC.

The rearrangement links TRBV4-2 to TRBJ2-5; a possible D gene is TRBD2 (6 bases). Germline CDR1 LGHNA, CDR2 YNFKEQ. Trimming removed 1 base at V and 1 base at J, with 16 bases between. The CDR3 is 17 amino acids. This CDR3 reads CASSQAVADPSQETQYF. DNA of the CDR3: TGTGCCAGCAGCCAAGCGGTAGCGGACCCCTCCCAAGAGACCCAGTACTTC.

The chain couples TRBV10-2 to TRBJ2-7, with no clear D. Germline CDR1 reads WSHSY; CDR2 reads SAAADI. Trimming removed 6 bases at V and 2 bases at J, with 8 bases between. CDR3 length: 12 residues. The CDR3 region is CASSPSPYEQYF. The CDR3 DNA reads as TGCGCCAGCAGCCCGTCCCCCTACGAGCAGTACTTC.

The CDR3 sequence: CASSPGQGGGLVDEQFF. CDR3 DNA: TGTGCCAGCAGTCCCGGACAGGGAGGGGGTCTAGTGGATGAGCAGTTCTTC. The chain joins TRBV6-6 to TRBJ2-1; TRBD1 might be the D (8 bases). The CDR3 is made up of 17 amino acids. Trimming stripped 5 bases from V and 8 bases from J, with 25 bases between. CDR1 and CDR2 from the germline V gene are MNHNY and SVGAGI (reference sequence).

V and J are TRBV4-3 and TRBJ2-1, with 9 nucleotides matching TRBD2. Germline loops: CDR1 LGHNA, CDR2 YSLEER. V dropped 5 bases and J dropped 10; count of bases not matched to a gene: 9. The CDR3 runs 14 residues. Written as DNA, the CDR3 is TGCGCCAGCAGCGCGACTAGCGGTGGTTGGGAGCAGTTCTTC. Its translation: CASSATSGGWEQFF.

This clone was found once. As DNA, the CDR3 is TGTGCCAGCTCACCCGTACAGGGGACTAATTCACCCCTCCACTTT. Protein sequence: CASSPVQGTNSPLHF. The chain employs TRBV18 and TRBJ1-6, with TRBD1 matching over 7 bases. The V and J ends lost 3 bases and 6 bases, in that order; junction bases with no gene match: 5. The CDR3 has 15 residues. The V gene's germline CDR1 is KGHSH and CDR2 LQKENI.

This clone came up once. V usage is TRBV6-5 and J usage is TRBJ2-1; D perhaps matches TRBD2 (5 bases). The germline CDR1 and CDR2 sequences are MNHEY and SVGAGI. The V gene lost 4 bases and the J gene lost 2 bases, with 6 bases spanning the gap. CDR3 size: 13 residues. CDR3 sequence: CASSWTPYNEQFF. In nucleotides, the CDR3 is TGTGCCAGCAGTTGGACTCCCTACAATGAGCAGTTCTTC.

The gene calls are TRBV13 and TRBJ2-5; TRBD2 matches 9 bases. V gave up 8 bases and J gave up 4 bases; unmatched junction bases: 11. Germline V gene sequence: CDR1 PRHDT, CDR2 FYEKMQ (reference sequence). The CDR3 runs to 15 residues. The CDR3 nucleotides are TGTGCCAGCTCAATCACGGGACTAGCAGCAGAGACCCAGTACTTC. It codes for CASSITGLAAETQYF. The full variable domain, its missing parts supplied by reference TRBV13 and TRBJ2-5, is AAGVIQSPRHLIKEKRETATLKCYPIPRHDTVYWYQQGPGQDPQFLISFYEKMQSDKGSIPDRFSAQQFSDYHSELNMSSLELGDSALYFCASSITGLAAETQYFGPGTRLLVL.

The chain links TRBV29-1 to TRBJ1-2; TRBD1 is a possible D gene (6 bases). Per the germline V gene, CDR1 is SQVTM and CDR2 is ANQGSEA. The CDR3 extends over 14 amino acids. Trimming shortened V by 2 bases and J by 5 bases, and 15 bases separated the two germline ends. In DNA, the CDR3 is TGCAGCGTTGAATCAGGACAGATTGGTTATGGCTACACCTTC. Residues: CSVESGQIGYGYTF.

The rearrangement joins TRBV28 to TRBJ1-4; a weak D match, TRBD1 (5 bases). Germline CDR1 MDHEN, CDR2 SYDVKM. The V end lost 6 bases, the J end lost 10 bases, and 18 bases lay between the germline ends. The CDR3 sequence is 14 residues long. The CDR3 region is CASSSSGGSTKLFF. DNA for the CDR3: TGTGCCAGCAGCTCATCCGGGGGGTCAACAAAACTGTTTTTT.

The chain links TRBV6-2 or TRBV6-3 to TRBJ2-7; 9 bases fit TRBD2. The germline CDR1 and CDR2 sequences are MNHEY and SVGEGT. The CDR3 runs to 18 residues. After removal of 2 bases from V and 0 bases from J, the junction contained 11 bases not matched to a gene. Written as DNA, the CDR3 is TGTGCCAGCAGTTACCCGCGGGGGGGACAGTTGAGCTCCTACGAGCAGTACTTC. Translation gives CASSYPRGGQLSSYEQYF.

The rearrangement joins TRBV18 to TRBJ1-1; possibly TRBD1 for D (5 bases). The V end was cut by 0 bases, the J end by 3 bases, with 14 bases between. Per the germline V gene, CDR1 is KGHSH and CDR2 is LQKENI. This CDR3 comprises 16 residues. The DNA of the CDR3 is TGTGCCAGCTCACCACCCCTGGCAGGGAGGGACACTGAAGCTTTCTTT. It specifies CASSPPLAGRDTEAFF.